These 21 T cell receptor beta chains came from one sample sequenced in a study of T cells in Graves' hyperthyroidism and ophthalmopathy. From RNA transcripts, TCR beta CDR3 regions were amplified. Primed by the HTBI set, a first-round RT-PCR was run on the TCR CDR3. Using its own MiXCR run on the multiplex PCR reads, TCRdb lists one record per CDR3 protein. Among approximately 690,000 distinct CDR3 sequences, less than 25% were seen once, and the ten largest hold under 35%. The sequenced sample was blood. These receptors all come from a man aged 30 to 45 with Graves' ophthalmopathy.

The V and J genes are TRBV28 and TRBJ2-3; 8 positions match TRBD1. This CDR3 has 18 residues. V shed 4 bases and J 3 bases; nucleotides not matched to a gene: 15. Germline CDR1 reads MDHEN; CDR2 reads SYDVKM. The CDR3: CASSSRILARGRTDTQYF. CDR3 DNA sequence: TGTGCCAGCAGTTCCCGGATTTTAGCCAGGGGGCGAACAGATACGCAGTATTTT.

CDR3: CASKGGLDEKLFF. The CDR3 DNA sequence: TGTGCCAGTAAGGGGGGCTTGGATGAAAAACTGTTTTTT. The chain links TRBV6-1 to TRBJ1-4; the D gene is possibly TRBD1 (6 bases). Trimming cost V 9 bases and J 6 bases, with 14 bases left between them. CDR3 size: 13 residues. From germline, CDR1 is MNHNS and CDR2 SASEGT.

This clonotype was observed at least ten times. The J gene is TRBJ2-1, the V gene TRBV7-2, with TRBD2 identical over 8 bases. Trimming took 2 bases from V and 7 from J; bases not matched to a gene: 1. CDR1 is SGHTA, CDR2 FQGNSA, per germline. The CDR3 extends over 13 amino acids. The CDR3 reads CASSLSSGNEQFF. Written as DNA, the CDR3 is TGTGCCAGCAGCTTATCTAGCGGGAATGAGCAGTTCTTC. Complete variable domain (other parts from reference TRBV7-2 and TRBJ2-1): GAGVSQSPSNKVTEKGKDVELRCDPISGHTALYWYRQSLGQGLEFLIYFQGNSAPDKSGLPSDRFSAERTGGSVSTLTIQRTQQEDSAVYLCASSLSSGNEQFFGPGTRLTVL.

The rearrangement joins TRBV2 to TRBJ1-3; no definite D call. There are 10 residues in the CDR3. Trimming left V 8 bases short and J 3 bases short, with 2 bases between. Germline-derived CDR1 and CDR2 are SNHLY and FYNNEI. This CDR3 reads CASYGNTIYF. The CDR3 nucleotides are TGTGCCAGCTATGGAAACACCATATATTTT.

The genes are TRBV6-5 and TRBJ2-7, with a weak D call TRBD2 (6 bases). V lost 4 bases and J 1 base, leaving 11 bases between the germline ends. Germline loops: CDR1 MNHEY, CDR2 SVGAGI. The CDR3 loop spans 14 amino acids. Here the CDR3 DNA reads TGTGCCAGCAGTTCCCTGACTAGTTCCTACGAGCAGTACTTC. Translated: CASSSLTSSYEQYF.

The chain combines TRBV27 with TRBJ2-7; D possibly corresponds to TRBD1 (6 bases). From germline, CDR1 is MNHEY and CDR2 SMNVEV (reference sequence). Trimming stripped 6 bases from V and 5 bases from J, with 11 bases between. The CDR3 runs to 12 residues. Here the CDR3 reads CASRTGFNEQYF. CDR3 nucleotide sequence: TGTGCCAGCAGGACAGGTTTTAACGAGCAGTACTTC.

V usage is TRBV6-2 or TRBV6-3 and J usage is TRBJ1-2, with 7 bases lining up with TRBD1. The CDR3 sequence is 13 residues long. J lost 7 bases, V lost 6 bases, and 8 bases had no gene match. The germline CDR1 and CDR2 sequences are MNHEY and SVGEGT. As DNA, the CDR3 is TGTGCCAGCAGCCTGAACAGGGGACGTGGCTACACCTTC. This translates into CASSLNRGRGYTF.

The chain links TRBV5-1 to TRBJ2-1; D is tentatively TRBD1 or TRBD2 (5 bases each). There are 15 residues in the CDR3. Per the germline V gene, CDR1 is SGHRS and CDR2 is YFSETQ. V was shortened by 3 bases and J by 3 bases, with 13 bases between the two germline ends. DNA for the CDR3: TGCGCCAGCAGCTCCCGGGACGGTTACTACAATGAGCAGTTCTTC. Translated: CASSSRDGYYNEQFF.

This chain uses TRBV3-1 with TRBJ2-7; D uncertain. The CDR3 totals 16 residues. V was clipped by 0 bases and J by 5 bases, with 17 bases between them. Germline V gives CDR1 LGHDT, CDR2 YNNKEL (reference sequence). CDR3 sequence reads: CASSQDPVKRLDEQYF. As DNA, the CDR3 is TGTGCCAGCAGCCAAGATCCGGTTAAGAGGCTTGACGAGCAGTACTTC.

A word on this clonotype: A much larger clone differs from this one at a single base, so this may be a read error. V usage is TRBV12-3 or TRBV12-4 and J usage is TRBJ1-4; the D is unclear. CDR3 length: 13 amino acids. The CDR3 sequence is CAGSFRLGEKLFF. The CDR3 DNA sequence: TGTGCCGGCAGTTTTCGACTCGGGGAAAAACTGTTTTTT.

In its sample, this clonotype was seen many times. The gene calls are TRBV28 and TRBJ1-5; D uncertain. Germline loops: CDR1 MDHEN, CDR2 SYDVKM. V was cut by 6 bases and J by 0 bases, with 12 bases left in between. The CDR3 consists of 15 residues. In nucleotides, the CDR3 is TGTGCCAGCAGAGAGGGCCTTTATAGCAATCAGCCCCAGCATTTT. Its translation is CASREGLYSNQPQHF.

This clonotype appeared a few times. The chain carries TRBV2 and TRBJ1-5; 10 bases are shared with TRBD1. There are 15 residues in the CDR3. Germline-derived CDR1 and CDR2 are SNHLY and FYNNEI. The trim removed 7 bases at V and 4 bases at J, leaving 7 bases unmatched. The CDR3 protein is CASNLGQGVNQPQHF. CDR3 in DNA: TGTGCCAGCAACTTAGGACAGGGGGTTAATCAGCCCCAGCATTTT.

The V gene is TRBV4-1, the J gene TRBJ1-1; a weak D match, TRBD1 (5 bases). CDR1 is MGHRA and CDR2 is YSYEKL in the germline V gene. V shed 2 bases and J shed 7 bases, with 14 bases lying between them. CDR3 length: 14 residues. The CDR3 region is CASSQTGTFYEAFF. For the CDR3, the DNA is TGCGCCAGCAGCCAAACCGGGACCTTCTATGAAGCTTTCTTT.

This clonotype has just one count. Compared with germline, one end of the junction differs, possibly owing to a read error. The CDR3 DNA follows: TGCGCCAGCAGCTTGACAGTCTACTACGGGCAGTACTTC. Translating gives CASSLTVYYGQYF. The chain combines TRBV5-1 with TRBJ2-7; unclear D gene. The CDR3 consists of 13 residues. Germline V gives CDR1 SGHRS, CDR2 YFSETQ.

The chain joins TRBV28 to TRBJ2-7; perhaps TRBD1 as D (5 bases). Between the trimmed V and J ends, which lost 6 bases and 0 bases, there was a span of 15 bases. Germline CDR1 reads MDHEN; CDR2 reads SYDVKM. The CDR3 runs to 15 residues. The CDR3 nucleotides are TGTGCCAGCAGCTCCTTCGACAGAATCTCCTACGAGCAGTACTTC. Translation gives CASSSFDRISYEQYF. Variable domain in full (rest from reference TRBV28 and TRBJ2-7): DVKVTQSSRYLVKRTGEKVFLECVQDMDHENMFWYRQDPGLGLRLIYFSYDVKMKEKGDIPEGYSVSREKKERFSLILESASTNQTSMYLCASSSFDRISYEQYFGPGTRLTVT.

This clonotype came up many times. The CDR3 reads CASSVSAGVGSEQYF. In DNA form, the CDR3 reads TGTGCCAGCAGCGTCTCAGCGGGAGTGGGTTCCGAGCAGTACTTC. This chain links TRBV9 with TRBJ2-7; 8 nucleotides match TRBD2. V dropped 2 bases and J dropped 6; count of bases not matched to a gene: 10. Looked up from germline, CDR1 is SGDLS and CDR2 is YYNGEE. The CDR3 covers 15 residues.

J is TRBJ1-2 and V is TRBV27, with D possibly being TRBD1 (5 bases). Trimming removed 6 bases from V and 8 bases from J, with 16 bases in between. Germline V CDR1 and CDR2: MNHEY, SMNVEV (reference sequence). CDR3 size: 13 residues. CDR3 DNA sequence: TGTGCCAGCAGAAAGTTCGGGGCAGGGGGCTACACCTTC. Translation: CASRKFGAGGYTF.

This clonotype has a count of ten or more. The rearrangement joins TRBV11-2 to TRBJ2-1; D is uncertain. CDR3 size: 13 residues. The V gene's germline CDR1 is SGHAT and CDR2 FQNNGV. V gave up 2 bases and J gave up 5 bases, with 7 bases separating them. Written as DNA, the CDR3 is TGTGCCAGCAGCTTATTTAGCCACAATGAGCAGTTCTTC. It yields the protein CASSLFSHNEQFF. The whole variable domain, remainder taken from reference TRBV11-2 and TRBJ2-1, is EAGVAQSPRYKIIEKRQSVAFWCNPISGHATLYWYQQILGQGPKLLIQFQNNGVVDDSQLPKDRFSAERLKGVDSTLKIQPAKLEDSAVYLCASSLFSHNEQFFGPGTRLTVL.

This clonotype turned up a few times. The chain joins TRBV30 to TRBJ2-5, with TRBD2 matching over 9 bases. Trimming cost V 3 bases and J 6 bases; bases outside gene matches: 8. CDR1 GTSNPN and CDR2 SVGIG come from the germline V gene (reference sequence). This CDR3 is built from 14 residues. CDR3 nucleotide sequence: TGTGCCTGGAGCTCATTAGCGGGAGCGCAGACCCAGTACTTC. This codes for CAWSSLAGAQTQYF.

This clonotype was picked up many times. The chain couples TRBV20-1 to TRBJ2-1; 7 nucleotides match TRBD1. Germline loops: CDR1 DFQATT, CDR2 SNEGSKA (reference sequence). V shed 1 base, J shed 5 bases, and the junction held 5 bases outside the gene matches. CDR3 length equals 14 residues. CDR3 nucleotides: TGCAGTGCTAGAGCGGGACAGAGGGACAATGAGCAGTTCTTC. Protein product: CSARAGQRDNEQFF.

This clonotype has ten or more counts. This rearrangement joins TRBV30 to TRBJ2-1, with 9 bases lining up with TRBD2. This CDR3 region has 15 residues. Germline lookup yields CDR1 GTSNPN and CDR2 SVGIG (reference sequence). With V trimmed by 0 bases and J by 8 bases, 8 bases remained unmatched. CDR3 loop: CAWSVGSGSRYEQFF. In DNA, the CDR3 is TGTGCCTGGAGTGTAGGTAGCGGGAGTCGGTATGAGCAGTTCTTC.